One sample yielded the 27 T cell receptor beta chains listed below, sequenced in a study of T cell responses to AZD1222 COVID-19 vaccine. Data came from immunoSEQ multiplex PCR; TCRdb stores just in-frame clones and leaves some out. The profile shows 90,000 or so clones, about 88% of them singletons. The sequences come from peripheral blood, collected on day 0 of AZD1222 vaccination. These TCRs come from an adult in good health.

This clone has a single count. The CDR3 spells CASSFRAGETQYF. The CDR3 DNA is TGTGCCAGCAGCTTCAGGGCGGGGGAGACCCAGTACTTC. The rearrangement links TRBV11-1 to TRBJ2-5; D may be TRBD2 (6 bases). This CDR3 is 13 amino acids long. With 3 bases removed from V and 5 bases from J, the gap between germline ends came to 10 bases. Germline lookup yields CDR1 SGHAT and CDR2 FQDESV (reference sequence).

The chain's CDR3 is CSGGQGELYEQYF. CDR3 coding DNA: TGCAGCGGAGGACAGGGGGAATTGTACGAGCAGTACTTC. The rearrangement uses TRBV29-1 and TRBJ2-7; 10 bases are shared with TRBD1. After removal of 7 bases from V and 4 bases from J, the junction contained 7 bases not matched to a gene. Germline lookup yields CDR1 SQVTM and CDR2 ANQGSEA. The CDR3 totals 13 residues.

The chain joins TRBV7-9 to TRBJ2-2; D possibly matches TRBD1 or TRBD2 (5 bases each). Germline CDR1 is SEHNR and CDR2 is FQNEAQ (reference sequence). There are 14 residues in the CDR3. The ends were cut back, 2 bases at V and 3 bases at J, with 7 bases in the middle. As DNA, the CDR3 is TGTGCCAGCAGCTTAAGGGGAGACACCGGGGAGCTGTTTTTT. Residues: CASSLRGDTGELFF. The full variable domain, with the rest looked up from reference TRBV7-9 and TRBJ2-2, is DTGVSQNPRHKITKRGQNVTFRCDPISEHNRLYWYRQTLGQGPEFLTYFQNEAQLEKSRLLSDRFSAERPKGSFSTLEIQRTEQGDSAMYLCASSLRGDTGELFFGEGSRLTVL.

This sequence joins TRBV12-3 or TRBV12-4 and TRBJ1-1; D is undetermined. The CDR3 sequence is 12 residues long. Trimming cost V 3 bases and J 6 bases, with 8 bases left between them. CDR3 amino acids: CASSFVSSEAFF. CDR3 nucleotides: TGTGCCAGCAGTTTTGTGAGCTCTGAAGCTTTCTTT.

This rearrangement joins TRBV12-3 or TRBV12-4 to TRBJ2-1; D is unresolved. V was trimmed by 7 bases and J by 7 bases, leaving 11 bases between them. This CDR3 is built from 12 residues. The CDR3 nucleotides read TGTGCCAGCATCACAAACGGGAATGAGCAGTTCTTC. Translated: CASITNGNEQFF.

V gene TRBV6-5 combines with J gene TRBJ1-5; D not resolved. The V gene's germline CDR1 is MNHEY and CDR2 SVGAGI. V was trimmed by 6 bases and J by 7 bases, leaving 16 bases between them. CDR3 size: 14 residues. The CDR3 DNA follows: TGTGCCAGCAGATCCCGAGGATCGGAACAGCCCCAGCATTTT. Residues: CASRSRGSEQPQHF.

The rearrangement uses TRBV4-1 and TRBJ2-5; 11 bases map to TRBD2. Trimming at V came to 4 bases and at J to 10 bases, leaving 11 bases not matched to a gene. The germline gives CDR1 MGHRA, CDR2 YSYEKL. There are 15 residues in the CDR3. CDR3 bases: TGCGCCAGCAGCCCCGGACTAGCGGGCCTACAGGTCCAGTACTTC. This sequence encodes CASSPGLAGLQVQYF.

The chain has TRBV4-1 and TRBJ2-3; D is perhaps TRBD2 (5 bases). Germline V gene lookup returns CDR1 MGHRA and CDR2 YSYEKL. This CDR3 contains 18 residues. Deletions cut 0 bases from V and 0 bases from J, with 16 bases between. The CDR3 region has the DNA TGCGCCAGCAGCCAAGATGGTCCCTGGGAGAAAAGCACAGATACGCAGTATTTT. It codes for CASSQDGPWEKSTDTQYF.

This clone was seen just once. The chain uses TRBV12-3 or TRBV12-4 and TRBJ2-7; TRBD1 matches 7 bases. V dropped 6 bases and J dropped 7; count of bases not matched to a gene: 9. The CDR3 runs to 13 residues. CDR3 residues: CASRGTGAGEQYF. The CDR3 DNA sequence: TGTGCCAGCAGGGGTACAGGGGCTGGGGAGCAGTACTTC.

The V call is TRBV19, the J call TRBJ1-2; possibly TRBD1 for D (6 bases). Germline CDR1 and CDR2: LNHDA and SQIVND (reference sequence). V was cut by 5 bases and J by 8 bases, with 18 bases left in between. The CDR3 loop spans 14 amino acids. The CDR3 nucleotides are TGTGCCAGTAGTCCACCTTTGCAGGGGCAAGGCTACACCTTC. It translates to CASSPPLQGQGYTF. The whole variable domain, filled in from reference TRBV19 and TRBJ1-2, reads DGGITQSPKYLFRKEGQNVTLSCEQNLNHDAMYWYRQDPGQGLRLIYYSQIVNDFQKGDIAEGYSVSREKKESFPLTVTSAQKNPTAFYLCASSPPLQGQGYTFGSGTRLTVV.

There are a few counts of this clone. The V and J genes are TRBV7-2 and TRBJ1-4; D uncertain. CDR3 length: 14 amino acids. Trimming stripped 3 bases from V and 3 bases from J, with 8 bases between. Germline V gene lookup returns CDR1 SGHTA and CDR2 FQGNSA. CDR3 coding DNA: TGTGCCAGCAGCTTGGGTTTGGCTAATGAAAAACTGTTTTTT. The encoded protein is CASSLGLANEKLFF.

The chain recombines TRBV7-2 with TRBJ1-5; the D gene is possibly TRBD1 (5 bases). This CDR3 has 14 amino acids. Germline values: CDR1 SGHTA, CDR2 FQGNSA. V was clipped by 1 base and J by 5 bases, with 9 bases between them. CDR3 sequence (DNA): TGTGCCAGCAGCTTAGTCGGCAGGGATCAGCCCCAGCATTTT. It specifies CASSLVGRDQPQHF.

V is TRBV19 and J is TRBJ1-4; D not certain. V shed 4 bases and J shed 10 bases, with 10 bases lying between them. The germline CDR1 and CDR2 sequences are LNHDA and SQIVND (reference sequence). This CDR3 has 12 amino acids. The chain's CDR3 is CASSTGSGKLFF. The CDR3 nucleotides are TGTGCCAGTAGTACGGGATCGGGAAAACTGTTTTTT.

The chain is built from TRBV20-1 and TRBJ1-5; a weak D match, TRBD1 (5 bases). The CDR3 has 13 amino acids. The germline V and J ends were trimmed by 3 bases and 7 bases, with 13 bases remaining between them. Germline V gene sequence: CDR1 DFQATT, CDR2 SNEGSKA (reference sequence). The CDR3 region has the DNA TGCAGTGCTAGTTGGGGGATAAAACAGCCCCAGCATTTT. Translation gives CSASWGIKQPQHF.

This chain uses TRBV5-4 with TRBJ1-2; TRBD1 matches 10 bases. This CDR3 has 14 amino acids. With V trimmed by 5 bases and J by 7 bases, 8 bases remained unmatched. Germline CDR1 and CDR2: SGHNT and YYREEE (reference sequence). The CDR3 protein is CASSLDRGLTGYTF. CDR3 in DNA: TGTGCCAGCAGTTTAGACAGGGGGCTTACTGGCTACACCTTC.

The CDR3 loop reads CAISETGQHHQPQHF. CDR3 DNA sequence: TGTGCCATCAGTGAAACAGGACAGCACCATCAGCCCCAGCATTTT. This chain connects TRBV10-3 to TRBJ1-5; the D gene is possibly TRBD1 (6 bases). Trimming pared 3 bases from V and 5 bases from J, leaving 14 bases between. This CDR3 contains 15 residues. The germline V gene has CDR1 ENHRY and CDR2 SYGVKD.

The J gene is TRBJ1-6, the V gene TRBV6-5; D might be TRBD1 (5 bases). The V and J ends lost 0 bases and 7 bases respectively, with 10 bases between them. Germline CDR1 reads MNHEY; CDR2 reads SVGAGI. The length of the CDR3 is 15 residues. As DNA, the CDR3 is TGTGCCAGCAGTTACTCGGGACGGGAGAATTCACCCCTCCACTTT. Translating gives CASSYSGRENSPLHF.

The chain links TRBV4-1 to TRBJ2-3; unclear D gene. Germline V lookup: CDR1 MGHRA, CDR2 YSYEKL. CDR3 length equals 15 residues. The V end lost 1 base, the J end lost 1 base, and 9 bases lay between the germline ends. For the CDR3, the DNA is TGCGCCAGCAGCCAAGCGGGTACAGGCACAGATACGCAGTATTTT. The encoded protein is CASSQAGTGTDTQYF.

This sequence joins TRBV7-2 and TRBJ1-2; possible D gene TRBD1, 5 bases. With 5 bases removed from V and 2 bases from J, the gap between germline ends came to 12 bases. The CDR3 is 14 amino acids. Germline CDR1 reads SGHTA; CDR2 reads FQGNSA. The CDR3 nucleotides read TGTGCCAGCAGCGCGGGACGGCAAAACTATGGCTACACCTTC. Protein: CASSAGRQNYGYTF.

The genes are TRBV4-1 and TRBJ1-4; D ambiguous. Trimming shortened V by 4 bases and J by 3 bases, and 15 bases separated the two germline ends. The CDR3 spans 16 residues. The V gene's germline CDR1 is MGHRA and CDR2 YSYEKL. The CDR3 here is CASSPQSHAANEKLFF. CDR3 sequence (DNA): TGCGCCAGCAGCCCCCAATCTCACGCAGCTAATGAAAAACTGTTTTTT.

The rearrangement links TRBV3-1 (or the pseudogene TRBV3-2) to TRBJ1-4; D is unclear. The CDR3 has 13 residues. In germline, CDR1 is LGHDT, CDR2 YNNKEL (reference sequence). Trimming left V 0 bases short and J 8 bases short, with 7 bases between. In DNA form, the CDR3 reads TGTGCCAGCAGCCAAGAAGGGCGGGAAAAACTGTTTTTT. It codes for CASSQEGREKLFF.

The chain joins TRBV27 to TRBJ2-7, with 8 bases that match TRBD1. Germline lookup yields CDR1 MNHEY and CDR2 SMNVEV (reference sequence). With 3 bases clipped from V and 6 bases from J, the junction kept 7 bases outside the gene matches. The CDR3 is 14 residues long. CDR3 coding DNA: TGTGCCAGCAGTTTTCGGCAGGGGGCGTCCGAGCAGTACTTC. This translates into CASSFRQGASEQYF.

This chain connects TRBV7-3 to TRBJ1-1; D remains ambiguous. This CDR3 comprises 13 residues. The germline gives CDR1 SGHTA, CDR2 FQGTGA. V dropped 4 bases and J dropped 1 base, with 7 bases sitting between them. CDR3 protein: CASSSDQNTEAFF. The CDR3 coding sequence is TGTGCCAGCAGCTCAGATCAGAACACTGAAGCTTTCTTT.

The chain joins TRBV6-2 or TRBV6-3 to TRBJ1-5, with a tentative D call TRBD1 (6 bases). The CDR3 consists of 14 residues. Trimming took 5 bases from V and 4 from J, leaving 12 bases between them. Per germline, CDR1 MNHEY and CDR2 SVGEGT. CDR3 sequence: CASSQTGQNQPQHF. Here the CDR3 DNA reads TGTGCCAGCAGTCAAACAGGGCAGAATCAGCCCCAGCATTTT.

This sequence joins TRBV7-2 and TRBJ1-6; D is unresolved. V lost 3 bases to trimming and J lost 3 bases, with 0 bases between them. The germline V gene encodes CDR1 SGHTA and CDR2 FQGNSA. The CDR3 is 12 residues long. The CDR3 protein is CASSFYNSPLHF. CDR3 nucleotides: TGTGCCAGCAGCTTCTATAATTCACCCCTCCACTTT.

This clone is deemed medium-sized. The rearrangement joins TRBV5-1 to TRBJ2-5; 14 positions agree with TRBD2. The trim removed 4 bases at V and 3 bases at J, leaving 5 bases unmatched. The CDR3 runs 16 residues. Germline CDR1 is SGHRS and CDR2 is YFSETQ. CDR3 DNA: TGCGCCAGCAGCCGCGGGACTAGCGGGGGCGAAGAGACCCAGTACTTC. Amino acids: CASSRGTSGGEETQYF. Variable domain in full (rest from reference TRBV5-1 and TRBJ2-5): KAGVTQTPRYLIKTRGQQVTLSCSPISGHRSVSWYQQTPGQGLQFLFEYFSETQRNKGNFPGRFSGRQFSNSRSEMNVSTLELGDSALYLCASSRGTSGGEETQYFGPGTRLLVL.

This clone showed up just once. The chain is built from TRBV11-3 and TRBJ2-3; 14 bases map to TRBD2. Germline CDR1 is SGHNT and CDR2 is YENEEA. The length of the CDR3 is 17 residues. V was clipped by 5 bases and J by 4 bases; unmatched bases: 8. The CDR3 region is CASSVTGTSGGPDTQYF. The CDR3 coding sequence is TGTGCCAGCAGCGTAACGGGGACTAGCGGGGGCCCAGATACGCAGTATTTT.